The 30 T cell receptor beta chains in this list originate from one sample, sequenced in a study of response to subunit inactivated influenza vaccine. One entry per CDR3 protein results from TCRdb running MiXCR on the RT-PCR reads. There are around 650,000 distinct CDR3 sequences in the sample; 15% to 18% occur only once, and under 14% lies in the top ten. The sample consisted of PBMCs from blood, taken approximately 12 days after vaccination. All receptors derive from a man aged 50 to 60 who received an inactivated influenza vaccine.

J is TRBJ1-1 and V is TRBV20-1; no clear D. V was shortened by 0 bases and J by 1 base, with 3 bases between the two germline ends. The CDR3 is 12 residues long. Looked up from germline, CDR1 is DFQATT and CDR2 is SNEGSKA (reference sequence). The CDR3 DNA reads TGCAGTGCTAGAGATGCGAACACTGAAGCTTTCTTT. This sequence encodes CSARDANTEAFF.

As regards this clonotype: The junction shows a germline mismatch at one end, possibly a read error. The genes are TRBV12-3 or TRBV12-4 and TRBJ2-3, with D possibly being TRBD1 or TRBD2 (5 bases each). The CDR3 spans 11 residues. CDR3 residues: CASSMGDTQFF. DNA for the CDR3: TGTGCCAGCAGCATGGGGGATACGCAGTTTTTT.

At least ten counts were recorded for this clonotype. The J gene is TRBJ2-7, the V gene TRBV28, with TRBD1 identical over 10 bases. The trim removed 4 bases at V and 5 bases at J, leaving 8 bases unmatched. The CDR3 runs 15 residues. CDR1 and CDR2 (germline): MDHEN, SYDVKM. For the CDR3, the DNA is TGTGCCAGCAGTTCTCACGGGACAGGGGAGCACGAGCAGTACTTC. Its protein is CASSSHGTGEHEQYF.

The chain is built from TRBV20-1 and TRBJ1-1, with 11 nucleotides matching TRBD1. Trimming removed 5 bases from V and 4 bases from J; junction bases left unmatched: 6. CDR1 is DFQATT and CDR2 is SNEGSKA in the germline V gene (reference sequence). This CDR3 is built from 14 residues. The CDR3 sequence is CSARTGTGGTEAFF. The CDR3, as DNA: TGCAGTGCTCGGACCGGGACAGGGGGCACTGAAGCTTTCTTT.

The V and J genes are TRBV4-2 and TRBJ2-1; 8 bases are a match to TRBD2. Germline CDR1 LGHNA, CDR2 YNFKEQ. J was trimmed by 16 bases and V by 0 bases; bases with no gene match: 11. This CDR3 spans 14 amino acids. The CDR3 coding sequence is TGTGCCAGCAGCCAAGATCCCCCTTCGGGGGGGGATTTCTTC. Its protein is CASSQDPPSGGDFF.

The chain uses TRBV5-1 and TRBJ2-2; 9 bases match TRBD1. CDR1 SGHRS and CDR2 YFSETQ come from the germline V gene. Trimming at V came to 2 bases and at J to 10 bases, leaving 6 bases not matched to a gene. CDR3 length equals 14 residues. The CDR3 bases are TGCGCCAGCAGCTTTGGGACAGGGTTCGCGGAGCTGTTTTTT. This sequence encodes CASSFGTGFAELFF.

This clonotype turned up a few times. V gene TRBV29-1 combines with J gene TRBJ2-2; tentative D call: TRBD1 (6 bases). This CDR3 has 15 residues. From germline, CDR1 is SQVTM and CDR2 ANQGSEA. V lost 7 bases, J lost 3 bases, and 18 bases lay in between. CDR3 region: CSAEGQGSHTGELFF. Here the CDR3 DNA reads TGCAGCGCCGAAGGGCAGGGGTCGCACACCGGGGAGCTGTTTTTT.

This clonotype was detected only a few times. The rearrangement uses TRBV6-2 or TRBV6-3 and TRBJ2-7, with D perhaps being TRBD1 or TRBD2 (6 bases each). CDR3 length: 14 amino acids. Trimming removed 2 bases at V and 5 bases at J, with 13 bases between. Germline CDR1 MNHEY, CDR2 SVGEGT. CDR3 DNA sequence: TGTGCCAGCAGTTACCCAATCCGGGGGCACGAGCAGTACTTC. Its translation: CASSYPIRGHEQYF.

This clonotype was recorded a few times. The V and J genes are TRBV5-1 and TRBJ2-5; tentatively, D is TRBD2 (7 bases). Germline V gene sequence: CDR1 SGHRS, CDR2 YFSETQ. Deletions cut 3 bases from V and 1 base from J, with 16 bases between. The CDR3 contains 16 residues. DNA of the CDR3: TGCGCCAGCAGCTCGGACGGGGGGCGTAGCCAAGAGACCCAGTACTTC. Translating it yields CASSSDGGRSQETQYF.

The chain is built from TRBV7-9 and TRBJ2-2; TRBD1 agrees at 8 bases. The CDR3 spans 15 residues. From germline, CDR1 is SEHNR and CDR2 FQNEAQ (reference sequence). Losses at the gene ends were 3 bases for V and 9 bases for J; bases not matched to a gene: 9. The CDR3 here is CASSFTDRGVWELFF. CDR3 coding DNA: TGTGCCAGCAGCTTTACAGACAGGGGAGTTTGGGAGCTGTTTTTT. Full variable domain (remainder filled in from reference TRBV7-9 and TRBJ2-2): DTGVSQNPRHKITKRGQNVTFRCDPISEHNRLYWYRQTLGQGPEFLTYFQNEAQLEKSRLLSDRFSAERPKGSFSTLEIQRTEQGDSAMYLCASSFTDRGVWELFFGEGSRLTVL.

This sequence joins TRBV12-3 or TRBV12-4 and TRBJ2-5; TRBD1 or TRBD2 may be the D gene (5 bases each). The CDR3 has 15 residues. V was trimmed by 6 bases and J by 2 bases, leaving 16 bases between them. DNA for the CDR3: TGTGCCAGCAGATCGGGACGAAGAGGTCAAGAGACCCAGTACTTC. The encoded protein is CASRSGRRGQETQYF.

Note on this clonotype: One end of the junction fails to match germline, which may point to a read error. The chain uses TRBV2 and TRBJ2-6; D possibly corresponds to TRBD1 (6 bases). Looked up from germline, CDR1 is SNHLY and CDR2 is FYNNEI. This CDR3 has 15 amino acids. CDR3 in amino acids: CVSSRTGTGANVLTF. CDR3 sequence (DNA): TGTGTCAGCAGTAGAACAGGGACCGGGGCCAACGTCCTGACTTTC.

The rearrangement links TRBV10-2 to TRBJ2-7, with D unclear. V was cut by 2 bases and J by 7 bases, with 3 bases left in between. This CDR3 contains 10 residues. Germline V gene lookup returns CDR1 WSHSY and CDR2 SAAADI. DNA for the CDR3: TGCGCCAGCAGTGAGCGGGAGCAGTACTTC. Translated, it gives CASSEREQYF.

V and J are TRBV7-3 and TRBJ2-2; TRBD2 is a possible D gene (6 bases). Germline CDR1 is SGHTA and CDR2 is FQGTGA. The CDR3 totals 14 residues. Trimming shortened V by 2 bases and J by 8 bases, and 12 bases separated the two germline ends. Here the CDR3 reads CASSLPGSNGELFF. For the CDR3, the DNA is TGTGCCAGCAGCTTACCCGGGAGTAATGGGGAGCTGTTTTTT.

This chain uses TRBV12-3 or TRBV12-4 with TRBJ1-4; no definite D call. This CDR3 spans 13 amino acids. Trimming pared 1 base from V and 8 bases from J, leaving 8 bases between. CDR3 coding DNA: TGTGCCAGCAGTTTAGAGGTACGGGAAAAACTGTTTTTT. Amino acid sequence: CASSLEVREKLFF.

This clonotype has only a few counts. This chain links TRBV7-9 with TRBJ2-1, with a tentative D call TRBD2 (6 bases). Deletions cut 2 bases from V and 3 bases from J, with 11 bases between. This CDR3 region has 15 residues. Germline-derived CDR1 and CDR2 are SEHNR and FQNEAQ (reference sequence). CDR3 DNA sequence: TGTGCCAGCAGCTTATTCGGGAGAGTCTACAATGAGCAGTTCTTC. This gives the protein CASSLFGRVYNEQFF. The full variable domain, its missing parts supplied by reference TRBV7-9 and TRBJ2-1, is DTGVSQNPRHKITKRGQNVTFRCDPISEHNRLYWYRQTLGQGPEFLTYFQNEAQLEKSRLLSDRFSAERPKGSFSTLEIQRTEQGDSAMYLCASSLFGRVYNEQFFGPGTRLTVL.

This clonotype was seen a handful of times. The rearrangement joins TRBV20-1 to TRBJ1-2, with unresolved D. The ends were cut back, 6 bases at V and 4 bases at J, with 15 bases in the middle. This CDR3 has 13 residues. Per the germline V gene, CDR1 is DFQATT and CDR2 is SNEGSKA (reference sequence). In DNA form, the CDR3 reads TGCAGTGCAATAAGGGTTGACGGCTATGGCTACACCTTC. The encoded protein is CSAIRVDGYGYTF.

CDR3 residues: CASSAGSVRTGELFF. The CDR3 region has the DNA TGTGCCAGCAGTGCAGGGTCGGTGCGCACCGGGGAGCTGTTTTTT. The chain employs TRBV6-1 and TRBJ2-2, with D perhaps TRBD1 (5 bases). The CDR3 is 15 residues long. Germline V gene sequence: CDR1 MNHNS, CDR2 SASEGT. V lost 4 bases to trimming and J lost 4 bases, with 13 bases between them.

The chain has TRBV7-9 and TRBJ2-3; tentatively, D is TRBD1 (6 bases). V gave up 2 bases and J gave up 1 base, with 10 bases separating them. The germline CDR1 and CDR2 sequences are SEHNR and FQNEAQ (reference sequence). The CDR3 is 15 residues long. The CDR3, as DNA: TGTGCCAGCAGCTTACACAGGGACCGCACAGATACGCAGTATTTT. This gives the protein CASSLHRDRTDTQYF.

Only a few counts were recorded for this clonotype. The V gene is TRBV5-1, the J gene TRBJ1-1; 7 bases line up with TRBD1. Germline V gene sequence: CDR1 SGHRS, CDR2 YFSETQ. The CDR3 totals 14 residues. Trimming removed 4 bases from V and 3 bases from J; junction bases left unmatched: 6. This chain's CDR3 is CASSGDSRHTEAFF. The DNA of the CDR3 is TGCGCCAGCAGCGGGGACAGCCGGCACACTGAAGCTTTCTTT.

This clonotype was observed a few times. The chain combines TRBV27 with TRBJ2-7, with 9 nucleotides matching TRBD1. The CDR3 has 15 amino acids. Germline values: CDR1 MNHEY, CDR2 SMNVEV (reference sequence). Trimming took 6 bases from V and 2 from J; bases not matched to a gene: 8. CDR3 sequence reads: CASRAGRTGAYEQYF. CDR3 DNA: TGTGCCAGCAGGGCCGGGAGGACAGGGGCCTACGAGCAGTACTTC.

The genes are TRBV6-1 and TRBJ2-2, with 12 nucleotides matching TRBD2. The CDR3 length is 15 residues. The V and J ends lost 6 bases and 6 bases, in that order; junction bases with no gene match: 5. Germline values: CDR1 MNHNS, CDR2 SASEGT. In DNA, the CDR3 is TGTGCCAGCAGGCGACTAGCGGGAGCCTCCGGGGAGCTGTTTTTT. Residues: CASRRLAGASGELFF.

This clonotype has a handful of counts. V usage is TRBV28 and J usage is TRBJ1-5; D is uncertain. Trimming pared 3 bases from V and 6 bases from J, leaving 15 bases between. Germline V gives CDR1 MDHEN, CDR2 SYDVKM. The CDR3 spans 15 residues. CDR3 loop: CASSFPHSRPQPQHF. The CDR3 DNA reads as TGTGCCAGCAGTTTCCCCCACTCGAGGCCTCAGCCCCAGCATTTT.

The rearrangement links TRBV18 to TRBJ2-3, with D unclear. V gave up 4 bases and J gave up 2 bases, with 7 bases separating them. This CDR3 is built from 13 residues. Per the germline V gene, CDR1 is KGHSH and CDR2 is LQKENI. The CDR3 DNA follows: TGTGCCAGCTCACTTACAGCCACAGATACGCAGTATTTT. Residues: CASSLTATDTQYF.

This clonotype occurred a few times. The genes are TRBV27 and TRBJ1-1, with unresolved D. Trimming took off 5 bases at V and 6 bases at J, with 7 bases between the two ends. CDR1 is MNHEY, CDR2 SMNVEV, per germline (reference sequence). The CDR3 extends over 11 amino acids. The CDR3 region is CASSGQSEAFF. CDR3 in DNA: TGTGCCAGCAGTGGGCAGTCTGAAGCTTTCTTT.

The chain joins TRBV20-1 to TRBJ2-7; D is perhaps TRBD1 or TRBD2 (5 bases each). Trimming left V 3 bases short and J 1 base short, with 19 bases between. Germline assignment: CDR1 DFQATT and CDR2 SNEGSKA (reference sequence). This CDR3 contains 16 residues. The CDR3 nucleotides read TGCAGTGCTAGTGTTGAAGGGAGTTGGGGGTCCTACGAGCAGTACTTC. Encoded protein: CSASVEGSWGSYEQYF.

As DNA, the CDR3 is TGCGCCAGCAGCTTGGTGTGGGGCGAGGGCACAGATACGCAGTATTTT. It yields the protein CASSLVWGEGTDTQYF. The chain carries TRBV5-1 and TRBJ2-3; D possibly corresponds to TRBD1 (5 bases). Germline lookup yields CDR1 SGHRS and CDR2 YFSETQ. V was shortened by 0 bases and J by 1 base, with 12 bases between the two germline ends. This CDR3 has 16 amino acids.

This clonotype was seen a handful of times. This chain joins TRBV5-1 and TRBJ2-3, with TRBD2 identical over 8 bases. The trim removed 4 bases at V and 0 bases at J, leaving 7 bases unmatched. The germline V gene encodes CDR1 SGHRS and CDR2 YFSETQ. There are 16 residues in the CDR3. CDR3 in DNA: TGCGCCAGCAGCCCAGGGACTAGTCCTAGCACAGATACGCAGTATTTT. It yields the protein CASSPGTSPSTDTQYF.

This chain links TRBV20-1 with TRBJ2-7; weak D call: TRBD1 (7 bases). This CDR3 spans 14 amino acids. Germline assignment: CDR1 DFQATT and CDR2 SNEGSKA (reference sequence). Trimming removed 5 bases at V and 9 bases at J, with 23 bases between. The CDR3 sequence is CSAPTSKAAGGQYF. CDR3 DNA: TGCAGTGCTCCTACTAGCAAAGCAGCAGGGGGGCAGTACTTC.

This clonotype was detected a few times. The chain employs TRBV18 and TRBJ2-7; 7 positions agree with TRBD1. There are 12 residues in the CDR3. V lost 5 bases to trimming and J lost 7 bases; unmatched junction nucleotides: 5. Germline CDR1 is KGHSH and CDR2 is LQKENI. The CDR3 is CASSEGALEQYF. The CDR3 DNA reads TGTGCCAGCTCAGAGGGGGCTTTAGAGCAGTACTTC. Variable domain in full (rest from reference TRBV18 and TRBJ2-7): NAGVMQNPRHLVRRRGQEARLRCSPMKGHSHVYWYRQLPEEGLKFMVYLQKENIIDESGMPKERFSAEFPKEGPSILRIQQVVRGDSAAYFCASSEGALEQYFGPGTRLTVT.